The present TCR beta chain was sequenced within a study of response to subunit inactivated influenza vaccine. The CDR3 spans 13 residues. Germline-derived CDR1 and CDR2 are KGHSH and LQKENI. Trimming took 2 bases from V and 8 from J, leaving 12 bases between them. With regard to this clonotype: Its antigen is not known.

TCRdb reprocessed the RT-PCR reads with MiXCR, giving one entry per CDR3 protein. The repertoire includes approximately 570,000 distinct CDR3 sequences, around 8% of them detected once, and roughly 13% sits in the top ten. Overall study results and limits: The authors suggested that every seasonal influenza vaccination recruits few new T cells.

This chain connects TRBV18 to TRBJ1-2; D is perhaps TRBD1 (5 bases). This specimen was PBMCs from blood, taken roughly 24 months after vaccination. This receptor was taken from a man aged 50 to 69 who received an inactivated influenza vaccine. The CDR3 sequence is CASSPSDTRGYTF. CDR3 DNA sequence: TGTGCCAGCTCACCATCGGACACCCGAGGCTACACCTTC.